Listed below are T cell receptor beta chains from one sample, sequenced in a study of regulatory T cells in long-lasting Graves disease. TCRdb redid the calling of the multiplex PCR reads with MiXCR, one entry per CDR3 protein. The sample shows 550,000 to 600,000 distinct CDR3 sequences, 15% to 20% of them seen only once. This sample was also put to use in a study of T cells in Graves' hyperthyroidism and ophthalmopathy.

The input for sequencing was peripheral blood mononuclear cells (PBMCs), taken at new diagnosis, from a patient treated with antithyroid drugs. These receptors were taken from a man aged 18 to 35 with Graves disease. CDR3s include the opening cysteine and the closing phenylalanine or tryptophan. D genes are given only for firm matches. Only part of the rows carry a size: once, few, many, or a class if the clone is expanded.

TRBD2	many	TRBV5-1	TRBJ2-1	CASSLGGLAPYNEQFF	TGCGCCAGCAGCCTGGGGGGACTAGCGCCCTACAATGAGCAGTTCTTC
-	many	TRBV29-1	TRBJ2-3	CSAAGADTQYF	TGCAGCGCCGCCGGGGCAGATACGCAGTATTTT
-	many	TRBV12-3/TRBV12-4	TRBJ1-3	CASSSSIIGNTIYF	TGTGCCAGCAGCTCTAGTATCATCGGAAACACCATATATTTT
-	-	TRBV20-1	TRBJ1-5	CSARDVEGPLNQPQHF	TGCAGTGCTAGAGATGTGGAGGGACCGCTCAATCAGCCCCAGCATTTT
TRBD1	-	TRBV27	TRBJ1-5	CASSPGTEDNQPQHF	TGTGCCAGCAGTCCCGGGACAGAGGACAATCAGCCCCAGCATTTT
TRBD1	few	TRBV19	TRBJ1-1	CASSIVDREAFF	TGTGCCAGTAGTATTGTGGACAGGGAAGCTTTCTTT
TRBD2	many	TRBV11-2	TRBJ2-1	CASRRTSGTYNEQFF	TGTGCCAGCAGACGAACTAGCGGGACCTACAATGAGCAGTTCTTC
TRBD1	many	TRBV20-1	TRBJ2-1	CSATDQGGRSYNEQFF	TGCAGTGCTACGGACCAAGGGGGCAGGTCCTACAATGAGCAGTTCTTC
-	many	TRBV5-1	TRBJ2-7	CASSTVGIEQYF	TGCGCCAGCAGCACGGTAGGGATTGAGCAGTACTTC
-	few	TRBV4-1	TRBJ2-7	CASSPERQLLREQYF	TGCGCCAGCAGCCCGGAGCGACAGCTCCTTCGCGAGCAGTACTTC
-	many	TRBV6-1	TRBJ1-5	CASAADRNQPQHF	TGTGCCAGCGCCGCTGACCGGAATCAGCCCCAGCATTTT
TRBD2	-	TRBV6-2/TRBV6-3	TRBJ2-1	CASSRLAGTPQYNEQFF	TGTGCCAGCAGTAGACTAGCGGGAACCCCCCAATACAATGAGCAGTTCTTC
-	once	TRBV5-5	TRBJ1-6	CASSPVDSSSYNSPLHF	TGTGCCAGCAGCCCGGTGGACAGCAGCTCCTATAATTCACCCCTCCACTTT
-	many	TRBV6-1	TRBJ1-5	CASSLQQGNQPQHF	TGTGCCAGCAGTCTCCAACAGGGTAATCAGCCCCAGCATTTT
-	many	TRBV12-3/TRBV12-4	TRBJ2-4	CASSLGRRDIQYF	TGTGCCAGCAGCCTTGGACGGAGAGACATTCAGTACTTC
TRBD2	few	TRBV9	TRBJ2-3	CASSVRGSKTDTQYF	TGTGCCAGCAGCGTTCGCGGGAGTAAAACAGATACGCAGTATTTT
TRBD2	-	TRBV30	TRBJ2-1	CAWGTSGISGEQFF	TGTGCCTGGGGGACTAGCGGGATCTCAGGGGAGCAGTTCTTC
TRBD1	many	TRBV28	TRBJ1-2	CASSSAGTGGAGNYGYTF	TGTGCCAGCAGTTCGGCCGGGACAGGGGGCGCGGGGAACTATGGCTACACCTTC
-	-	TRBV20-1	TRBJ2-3	CSAPTRDLSTDTQYF	TGCAGTGCTCCTACCCGGGACCTCAGCACAGATACGCAGTATTTT
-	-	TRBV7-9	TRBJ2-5	CASSLKWLTGLLQETQYF	TGTGCCAGCAGCTTAAAATGGTTAACCGGGCTGTTACAAGAGACCCAGTACTTC
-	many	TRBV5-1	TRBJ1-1	CASSLEAANEAFF	TGCGCCAGCAGCTTGGAGGCTGCGAATGAAGCTTTCTTT
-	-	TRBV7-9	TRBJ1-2	CASSSTRDTADYGYTF	TGTGCCAGCAGCTCCACTCGGGACACCGCCGACTATGGCTACACCTTC
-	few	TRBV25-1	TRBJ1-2	CASGGPYYGYTF	TGTGCCAGCGGTGGGCCTTACTATGGCTACACCTTC
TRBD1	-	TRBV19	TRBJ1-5	CASSMDRGGQPQHF	TGTGCCAGTAGTATGGACAGGGGAGGACAGCCCCAGCATTTT
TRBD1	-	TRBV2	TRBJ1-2	CASSLDRASDGYTF	TGTGCCAGCAGTTTAGACAGGGCAAGCGATGGCTACACCTTC
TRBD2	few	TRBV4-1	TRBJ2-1	CASSQALAGGPSSYNEQFF	TGCGCCAGCAGCCAAGCGCTAGCGGGAGGGCCCAGCTCCTACAATGAGCAGTTCTTC
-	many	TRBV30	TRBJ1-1	CAWSNKRLVVSTEAFF	TGTGCCTGGAGTAATAAGAGATTAGTTGTGAGCACTGAAGCTTTCTTT
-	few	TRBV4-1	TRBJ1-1	CASSARETTGNTEAFF	TGCGCCAGCAGCGCGCGAGAGACGACAGGGAACACTGAAGCTTTCTTT
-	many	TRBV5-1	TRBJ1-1	CASSLVAGDTEAFF	TGCGCCAGCAGCTTGGTTGCAGGGGACACTGAAGCTTTCTTT
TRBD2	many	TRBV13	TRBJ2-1	CASRTGLAGGFEQFF	TGTGCCAGCAGAACGGGACTAGCGGGAGGATTTGAGCAGTTCTTC
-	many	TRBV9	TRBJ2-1	CASSPRGADSYNEQFF	TGTGCCAGCAGCCCGAGGGGCGCGGACTCCTACAATGAGCAGTTCTTC
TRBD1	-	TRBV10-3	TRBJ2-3	CATRTGVLTDTQYF	TGTGCCACCCGGACAGGGGTCCTCACAGATACGCAGTATTTT
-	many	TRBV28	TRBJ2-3	CASSFTGLTDTQYF	TGTGCCAGCAGTTTTACGGGGCTCACAGATACGCAGTATTTT
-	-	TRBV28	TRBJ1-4	CASSRGLTLEGEKLFF	TGTGCCAGCAGTCGGGGTCTCACCCTCGAGGGTGAAAAACTGTTTTTT
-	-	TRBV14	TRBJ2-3	CASSPRSGTPSTDTQYF	TGTGCCAGCAGCCCTCGGTCCGGGACACCGAGCACAGATACGCAGTATTTT
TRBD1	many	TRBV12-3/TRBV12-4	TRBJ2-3	CASSLGQGPTDTQYF	TGTGCCAGCAGTTTGGGACAGGGCCCCACAGATACGCAGTATTTT
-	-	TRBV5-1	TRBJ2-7	CASSQDRNEQYF	TGCGCCAGCAGCCAGGACCGCAACGAGCAGTACTTC
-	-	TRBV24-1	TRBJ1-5	CATSDPQKNQPQHF	TGTGCCACCAGTGATCCCCAAAAGAATCAGCCCCAGCATTTT
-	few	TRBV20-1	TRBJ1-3	CSARSFSGNTIYF	TGCAGTGCTAGATCCTTCTCTGGAAACACCATATATTTT
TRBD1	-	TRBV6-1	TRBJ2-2	CASSPEDREENTGELFF	TGTGCCAGCAGTCCTGAGGACAGGGAAGAAAACACCGGGGAGCTGTTTTTT
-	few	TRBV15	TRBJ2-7	CATSGRGGGAYEQYF	TGTGCCACCAGCGGTAGGGGGGGAGGGGCCTACGAGCAGTACTTC
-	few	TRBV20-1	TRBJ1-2	CSAPGGGLNYGYTF	TGCAGTGCCCCTGGAGGAGGTCTTAACTATGGCTACACCTTC
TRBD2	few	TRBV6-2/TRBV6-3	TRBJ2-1	CASSYGLDTFF	TGTGCCAGCAGTTACGGACTAGATACGTTCTTC